This T cell receptor beta chain was recovered during a study of regulatory T cells in long-lasting Graves disease. Study results and limitations: Researchers examined only peripheral blood and not thyroid tissue. TRBV28, TRBJ1-2 and TRBJ2-5 were segments that persistent disease favored.

Time point described: persistent/refractory GD, antithyroid drugs over 5 years with positive TRAb. PBMC RNA was the source of the TCR library. The patients were enrolled through endocrinology in Xi'an, China. This clonotype was counted once. The antigen remains unidentified. This may stem from a read error, because a much larger clone lies one nucleotide away. With iRepertoire HTBI primers and Arm-PCR of CDR3 regions, TCR beta libraries were built. Each CDR3 protein is one row after TCRdb ran MiXCR on the multiplex PCR reads. The sample has a few hundred thousand distinct CDR3 sequences, 20% to 25% seen once. The germline V gene encodes CDR1 MNHEY and CDR2 SMNVEV (reference sequence). The CDR3 totals 13 residues.

This sequence originates from a female donor with Graves disease. The sample here was peripheral blood mononuclear cells (PBMCs), taken when the disease was refractory, from a patient treated with antithyroid drugs. This sequence joins TRBV27 and TRBJ2-7; D tentatively reads TRBD1 or TRBD2 (6 bases each). The CDR3 DNA sequence: TGTGCCAGCACCATCACCGGGGGCCACGAGCAGTGCTTC. It translates to CASTITGGHEQCF.